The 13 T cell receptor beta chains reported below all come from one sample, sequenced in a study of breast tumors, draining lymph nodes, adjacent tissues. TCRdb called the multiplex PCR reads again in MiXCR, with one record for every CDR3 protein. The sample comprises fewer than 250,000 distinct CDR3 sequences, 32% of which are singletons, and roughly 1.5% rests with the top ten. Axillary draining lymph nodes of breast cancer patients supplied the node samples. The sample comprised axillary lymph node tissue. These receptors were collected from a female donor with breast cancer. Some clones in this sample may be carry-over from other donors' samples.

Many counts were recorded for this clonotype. The CDR3 spells CASSTLDRPYYGYTF. The CDR3 coding sequence is TGTGCCAGCAGCACCCTGGACAGGCCTTACTATGGCTACACCTTC. The rearrangement joins TRBV13 to TRBJ1-2; 7 nucleotides match TRBD1. Germline V gene data show CDR1 as PRHDT and CDR2 as FYEKMQ (reference sequence). The CDR3 is 15 residues long. The J segment lost 3 bases and the V segment lost 5 bases, leaving 9 bases of the junction unmatched.

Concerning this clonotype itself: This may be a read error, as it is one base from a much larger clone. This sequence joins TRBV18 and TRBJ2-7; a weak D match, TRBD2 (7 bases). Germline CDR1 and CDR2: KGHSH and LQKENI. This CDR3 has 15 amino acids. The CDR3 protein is CASSPGGAGSHEQYF. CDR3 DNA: TGTGCCAGCTCCCCTGGGGGGGCAGGCTCCCACGAGCAGTACTTC.

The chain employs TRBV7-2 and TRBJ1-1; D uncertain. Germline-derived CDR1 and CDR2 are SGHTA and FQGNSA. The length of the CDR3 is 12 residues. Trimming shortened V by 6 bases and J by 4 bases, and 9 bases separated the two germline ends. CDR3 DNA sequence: TGTGCCAGCAGGGCGGGAGGCACTGAAGCTTTCTTT. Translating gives CASRAGGTEAFF.

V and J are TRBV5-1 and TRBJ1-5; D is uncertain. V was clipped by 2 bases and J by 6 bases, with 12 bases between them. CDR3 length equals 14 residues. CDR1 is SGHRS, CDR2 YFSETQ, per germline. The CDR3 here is CASSFRGRGQPQHF. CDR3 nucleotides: TGCGCCAGCAGCTTCCGAGGGCGGGGTCAGCCCCAGCATTTT.

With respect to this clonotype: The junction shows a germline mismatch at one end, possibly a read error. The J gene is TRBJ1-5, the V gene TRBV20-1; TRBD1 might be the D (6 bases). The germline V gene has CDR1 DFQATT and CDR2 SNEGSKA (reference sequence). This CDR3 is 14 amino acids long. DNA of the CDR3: TGCAGTGCTAGTAGCGGGGGGGGCAACCAGCCCCAGCATTTT. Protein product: CSASSGGGNQPQHF.

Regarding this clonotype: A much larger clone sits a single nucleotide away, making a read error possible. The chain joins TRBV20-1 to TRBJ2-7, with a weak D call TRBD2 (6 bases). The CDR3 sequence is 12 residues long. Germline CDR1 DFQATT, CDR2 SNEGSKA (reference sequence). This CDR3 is CSASDRASEPYF. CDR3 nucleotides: TGCAGTGCTAGTGATAGGGCTAGCGAGCCGTACTTC.

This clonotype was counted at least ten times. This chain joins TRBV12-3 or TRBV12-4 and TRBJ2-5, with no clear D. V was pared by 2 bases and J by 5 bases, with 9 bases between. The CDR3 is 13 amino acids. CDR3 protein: CASSLWSFETQYF. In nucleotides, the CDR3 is TGTGCCAGCAGTTTATGGTCGTTTGAGACCCAGTACTTC.

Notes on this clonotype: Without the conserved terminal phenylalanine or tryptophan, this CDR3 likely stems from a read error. The CDR3 spells CASSLDREDSPLHL. The CDR3 DNA reads TGCGCCAGCAGCCTGGACAGGGAGGATTCACCCCTCCACTTA. V and J are TRBV5-1 and TRBJ1-6; 8 bases map to TRBD1. V trimming: 4 bases; J trimming: 8 bases; junction bases outside the gene matches: 5. Germline V gives CDR1 SGHRS, CDR2 YFSETQ. The CDR3 extends over 14 amino acids.

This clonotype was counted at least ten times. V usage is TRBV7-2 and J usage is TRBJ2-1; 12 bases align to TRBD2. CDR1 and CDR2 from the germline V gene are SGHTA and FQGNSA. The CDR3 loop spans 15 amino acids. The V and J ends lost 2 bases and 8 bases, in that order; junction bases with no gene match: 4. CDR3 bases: TGTGCCAGCAGCTTATCTAGCGGGAGGGCCTATGAGCAGTTCTTC. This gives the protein CASSLSSGRAYEQFF.

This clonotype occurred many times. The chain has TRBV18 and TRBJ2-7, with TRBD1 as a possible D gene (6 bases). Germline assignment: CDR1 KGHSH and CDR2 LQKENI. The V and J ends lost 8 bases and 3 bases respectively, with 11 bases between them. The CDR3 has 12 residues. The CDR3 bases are TGTGCCAGCAGCCTACAGGGCTACGAGCAGTACTTC. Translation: CASSLQGYEQYF.

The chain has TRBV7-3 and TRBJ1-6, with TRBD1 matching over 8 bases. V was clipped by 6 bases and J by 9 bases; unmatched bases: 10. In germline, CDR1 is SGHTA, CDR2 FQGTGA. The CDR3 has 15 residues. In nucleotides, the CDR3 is TGTGCCAGCAGTGCCGACAGGGGTCTCACTTCACCCCTCCACTTT. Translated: CASSADRGLTSPLHF.

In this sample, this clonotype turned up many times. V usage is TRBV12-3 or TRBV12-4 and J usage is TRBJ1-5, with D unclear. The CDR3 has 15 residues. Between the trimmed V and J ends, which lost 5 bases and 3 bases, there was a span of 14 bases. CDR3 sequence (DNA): TGTGCCAGCAGTGTGGACGCGGGTGCCAATCAGCCCCAGCATTTT. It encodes CASSVDAGANQPQHF.

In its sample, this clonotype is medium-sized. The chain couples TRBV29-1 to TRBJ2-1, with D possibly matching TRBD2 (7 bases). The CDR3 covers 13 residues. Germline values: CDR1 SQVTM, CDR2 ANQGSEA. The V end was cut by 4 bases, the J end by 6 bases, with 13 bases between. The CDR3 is CSVAQGGGNEQFF. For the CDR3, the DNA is TGCAGCGTTGCACAGGGAGGGGGCAATGAGCAGTTCTTC.